This T cell receptor beta chain is drawn from a study of blood T cell repertoires in COVID-19. Study in general: The origin of the acute and convalescent COVID-19 samples was the United States, Italy and Spain. T cells, B-cell-depleted T cells, or PBMCs supplied cDNA or gDNA.

Produced via immunoSEQ multiplex PCR; TCRdb's table is partial and in-frame only. The sample lists roughly 250,000 clones, 83% occurring once. The sequence derives from a human donor in a cohort sampled during active COVID-19. Material for sequencing was peripheral blood.

The CDR3 sequence: CASSAGQGAMIGELFF. The CDR3 bases are TGCGCCAGCAGCGCCGGACAGGGGGCGATGATCGGGGAGCTGTTTTTT. V usage is TRBV5-1 and J usage is TRBJ2-2; TRBD1 matches at 11 bases. Germline V lookup: CDR1 SGHRS, CDR2 YFSETQ. The J segment lost 7 bases and the V segment lost 4 bases, leaving 9 bases of the junction unmatched. This CDR3 region has 16 residues.